The clone carrying this T cell receptor (beta chain) has just a few counts. Its matching antigen is unknown. This sample is part of a study of breast tumors, draining lymph nodes, adjacent tissues. Study results and limitations: Luminal-like breast cancer showed significantly greater tumor-nontumor repertoire similarity than basal-like breast cancer did. Findings are consistent with lymph node origin and intratumoral expansion of most tumor T cells. Tumors had less TCR diversity than lymph nodes, more than nontumor tissue.

This CDR3 contains 15 residues. V lost 4 bases and J lost 0, with 10 bases in between. Germline CDR1 and CDR2: MNHNS and SASEGT. Breast cancer patients provided tissue from their axillary draining lymph nodes. TCRdb passed the multiplex PCR reads through MiXCR, listing each CDR3 protein once. The sample lists about 130,000 distinct CDR3 sequences, roughly 20% seen once, with roughly 2% in the top ten. Sequencing was done on a sample of axillary lymph node tissue. The sequence derives from a female donor with breast cancer. Some clones in this sample may be carry-over from other donors' samples. The chain links TRBV6-1 to TRBJ2-1; D is ambiguous. CDR3 amino acids: CASSVIPSSYNEQFF. The DNA of the CDR3 is TGTGCCAGCAGTGTAATCCCAAGCTCCTACAATGAGCAGTTCTTC.